These 8 T cell receptor beta chains originate from one sample sequenced in a study of T cell changes during pregnancy in multiple sclerosis (dated by TCRdb to between 2018 and 2021). The method was the immunoSEQ multiplex PCR assay. Here the immuneACCESS table is served through TCRdb, limited to in-frame sequences with V and J called. Missing clones are a known gap in these copies; in checked studies unresolved V genes cover under half, and the rest lacks a known reason. For this sample the table gives 15,000 to 20,000 clones, of which roughly 88% were detected only once. 5.8% of the sample is held by the ten biggest clonotypes. This material consisted of CD8+ T cells from peripheral blood mononuclear cells, taken in the third trimester of pregnancy. Receptors originate from a female donor in good health, enrolled as a control in a pregnancy study.

The rearrangement uses TRBV5-6 and TRBJ2-7; 10 nucleotides line up with TRBD1. V lost 4 bases, J lost 3 bases, and 7 bases stayed unmatched. Germline lookup yields CDR1 SGHDT and CDR2 YYEEEE. The CDR3 length is 15 residues. The CDR3 is CASSAGTGVYYEQYF. In nucleotides, the CDR3 is TGTGCCAGCAGCGCCGGGACAGGGGTTTACTACGAGCAGTACTTC.

This clone has only a few counts. The sample has other DNA sequences that encode this CDR3 too. The rearrangement joins TRBV18 to TRBJ2-7, with 7 bases fitting TRBD2. CDR3 length equals 13 residues. The germline V gene encodes CDR1 KGHSH and CDR2 LQKENI. With V trimmed by 3 bases and J by 3 bases, 2 bases remained unmatched. The CDR3 loop is CASSPGLDYEQYF. The CDR3 DNA reads TGTGCCAGCTCACCCGGACTAGACTACGAGCAGTACTTC.

The chain links TRBV4-3 to TRBJ1-1; 10 nucleotides agree with TRBD1. The CDR3 runs 21 residues. Looked up from germline, CDR1 is LGHNA and CDR2 is YSLEER. The V and J ends lost 1 base and 6 bases, in that order; junction bases with no gene match: 23. The CDR3 DNA sequence: TGCGCCAGCAGCCAAGCATTATTAACCCCCTTTGAAGGGGGGACAGGGGCTGAAGCTTTCTTT. Its protein product is CASSQALLTPFEGGTGAEAFF.

This clone qualifies as medium-sized. V usage is TRBV27 and J usage is TRBJ2-5; a weak D match, TRBD1 (6 bases). Germline V gives CDR1 MNHEY, CDR2 SMNVEV (reference sequence). Between the trimmed V and J ends, which lost 3 bases and 2 bases, there was a span of 19 bases. This CDR3 region has 17 residues. The CDR3 nucleotides are TGTGCCAGCAGTTTTTTTCCCGGGGACACATCACAAGAGACCCAGTACTTC. Encoded protein: CASSFFPGDTSQETQYF.

The DNA for the CDR3 is TGCGCCAGCAGCTTGTCAGTCCCCTACGAGCAGTACTTC. This sequence encodes CASSLSVPYEQYF. V and J are TRBV5-1 and TRBJ2-7; D unclear. The V gene lost 1 base and the J gene lost 2 bases, with 7 bases spanning the gap. The CDR3 has 13 amino acids. Germline lookup yields CDR1 SGHRS and CDR2 YFSETQ.

DNA for the CDR3: TGTGCCAGCAGCTTAAGCAGGGCGAAAAAAAACACCATATATTTT. Translation gives CASSLSRAKKNTIYF. The chain is built from TRBV7-9 and TRBJ1-3; maybe TRBD1 (5 bases). The CDR3 is 15 amino acids. V was cut by 2 bases and J by 6 bases, with 14 bases left in between. Per the germline V gene, CDR1 is SEHNR and CDR2 is FQNEAQ (reference sequence).

The V and J genes are TRBV7-6 and TRBJ1-2; 11 nucleotides line up with TRBD1. Germline V CDR1 and CDR2: SGHVS, FNYEAQ. The CDR3 contains 16 residues. V was pared by 5 bases and J by 6 bases, with 11 bases of the junction left unmatched. The CDR3 region is CASSPSGTGGLDGYTF. Here the CDR3 DNA reads TGTGCCAGCAGCCCTTCCGGGACAGGGGGATTGGATGGCTACACCTTC.

The V call is TRBV12-5, the J call TRBJ2-7; weak D call: TRBD1 (5 bases). The CDR3 totals 15 residues. V was clipped by 0 bases and J by 5 bases, with 14 bases between them. Germline CDR1 reads LGHNT; CDR2 reads FRNRAP. Here the CDR3 reads CASGLVSQGFHEQYF. CDR3 sequence (DNA): TGTGCTAGTGGTTTGGTTTCGCAGGGATTCCACGAGCAGTACTTC.